This entry features one T cell receptor beta chain sequence. These data are taken from a study of blood T cell repertoires in COVID-19. Study context: Sites in the United States, Italy and Spain provided acute and convalescent COVID-19 samples. The cDNA or gDNA used as material had been derived from T cells, B-cell-depleted T cells, or PBMCs.

Which cohort a participant joined came from the clinical history participants gave. TCRdb's copy holds only in-frame clones and misses some; the assay was immunoSEQ multiplex PCR. The sample lists fewer than 350,000 clones, roughly 86% occurring once. CDR3 length: 14 amino acids. Germline CDR1 is MDHEN and CDR2 is SYDVKM. V was shortened by 4 bases and J by 3 bases, with 9 bases between the two germline ends. This clonotype was obtained from a woman in her twenties or thirties who had been exposed to COVID-19. The V gene is TRBV28, the J gene TRBJ2-2, with a weak D call TRBD1 (6 bases). The sequencing input was PBMCs or T cells enriched from blood (not recorded which). CDR3 sequence: CASSYYRDTGELFF. CDR3 bases: TGTGCCAGCAGTTATTACAGGGACACCGGGGAGCTGTTTTTT.